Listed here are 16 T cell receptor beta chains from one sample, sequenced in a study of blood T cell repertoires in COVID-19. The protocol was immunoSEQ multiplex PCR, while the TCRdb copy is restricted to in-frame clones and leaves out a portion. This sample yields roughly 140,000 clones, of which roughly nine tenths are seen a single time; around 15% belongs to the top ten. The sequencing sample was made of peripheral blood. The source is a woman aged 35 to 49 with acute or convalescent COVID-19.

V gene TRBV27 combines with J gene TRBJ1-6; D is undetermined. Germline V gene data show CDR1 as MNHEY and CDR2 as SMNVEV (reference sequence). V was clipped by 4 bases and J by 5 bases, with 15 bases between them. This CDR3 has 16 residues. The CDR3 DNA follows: TGTGCCAGCAGTTCCTTCAGACACCGGCATAATTCACCCCTCCACTTT. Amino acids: CASSSFRHRHNSPLHF.

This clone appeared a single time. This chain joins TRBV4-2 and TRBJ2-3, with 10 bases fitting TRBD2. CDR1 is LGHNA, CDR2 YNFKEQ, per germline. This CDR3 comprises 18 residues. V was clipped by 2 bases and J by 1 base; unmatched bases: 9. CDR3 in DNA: TGTGCCAGCAGCCAATCCGGGAGCGGGGGGGCTGGCACAGATACGCAGTATTTT. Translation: CASSQSGSGGAGTDTQYF.

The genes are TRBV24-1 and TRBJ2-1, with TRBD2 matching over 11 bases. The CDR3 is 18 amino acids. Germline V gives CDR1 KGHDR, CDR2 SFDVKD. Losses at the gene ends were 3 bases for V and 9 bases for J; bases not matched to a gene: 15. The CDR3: CATSDPSSGGLIFGEQFF. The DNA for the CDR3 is TGTGCCACCAGTGATCCCTCTAGCGGGGGGCTAATTTTTGGTGAGCAGTTCTTC.

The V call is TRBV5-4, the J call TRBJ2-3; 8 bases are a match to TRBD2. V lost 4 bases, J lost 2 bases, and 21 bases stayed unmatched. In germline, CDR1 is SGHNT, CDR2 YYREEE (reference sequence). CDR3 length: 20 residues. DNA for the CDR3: TGTGCCAGCAGCCCGAACGGACTACGGGTGCGTAGCGGGGACACAGATACGCAGTATTTT. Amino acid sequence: CASSPNGLRVRSGDTDTQYF.

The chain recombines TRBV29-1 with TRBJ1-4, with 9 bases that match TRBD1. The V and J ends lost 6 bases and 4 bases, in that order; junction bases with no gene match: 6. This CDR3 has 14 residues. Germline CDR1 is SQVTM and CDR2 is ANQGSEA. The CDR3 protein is CSVLPGQGNEKLFF. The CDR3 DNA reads TGCAGCGTCCTGCCGGGACAGGGTAATGAAAAACTGTTTTTT. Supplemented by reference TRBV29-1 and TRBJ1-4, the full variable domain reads SAVISQKPSRDICQRGTSLTIQCQVDSQVTMMFWYRQQPGQSLTLIATANQGSEATYESGFVIDKFPISRPNLTFSTLTVSNMSPEDSSIYLCSVLPGQGNEKLFFGSGTQLSVL.

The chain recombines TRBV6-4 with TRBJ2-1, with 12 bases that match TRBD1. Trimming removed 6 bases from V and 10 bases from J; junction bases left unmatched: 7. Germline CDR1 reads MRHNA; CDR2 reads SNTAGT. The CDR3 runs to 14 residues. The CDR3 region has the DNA TGTGCCAGCAGCCCGGGACAGGGGGCGGAGGAGCAGTTCTTC. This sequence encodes CASSPGQGAEEQFF.

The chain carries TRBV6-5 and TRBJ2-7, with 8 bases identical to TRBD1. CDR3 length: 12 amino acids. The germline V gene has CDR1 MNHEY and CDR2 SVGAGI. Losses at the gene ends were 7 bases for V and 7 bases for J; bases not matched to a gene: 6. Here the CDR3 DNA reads TGTGCCAGCATGGCAGGGGGCAATGAGCAGTACTTC. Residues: CASMAGGNEQYF.

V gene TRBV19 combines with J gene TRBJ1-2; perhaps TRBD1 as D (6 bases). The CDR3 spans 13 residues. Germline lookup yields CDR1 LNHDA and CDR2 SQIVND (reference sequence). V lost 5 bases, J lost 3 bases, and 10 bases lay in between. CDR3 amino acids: CASSLDSDYGYTF. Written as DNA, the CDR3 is TGTGCCAGTAGTTTGGACAGTGACTATGGCTACACCTTC.

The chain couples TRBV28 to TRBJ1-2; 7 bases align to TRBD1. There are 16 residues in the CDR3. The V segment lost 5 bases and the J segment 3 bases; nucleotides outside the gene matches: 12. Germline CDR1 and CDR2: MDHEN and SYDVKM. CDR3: CASSRWGQLVDYGYTF. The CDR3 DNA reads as TGTGCCAGCAGTAGGTGGGGACAGTTGGTTGACTATGGCTACACCTTC.

CDR3 in amino acids: CAWSVPQGKEGAFF. CDR3 coding DNA: TGTGCCTGGAGTGTACCCCAGGGTAAGGAGGGAGCTTTCTTT. This chain joins TRBV30 and TRBJ1-1; D might be TRBD1 (5 bases). V lost 0 bases and J lost 10, with 18 bases in between. Germline CDR1 GTSNPN, CDR2 SVGIG (reference sequence). The CDR3 spans 14 residues.

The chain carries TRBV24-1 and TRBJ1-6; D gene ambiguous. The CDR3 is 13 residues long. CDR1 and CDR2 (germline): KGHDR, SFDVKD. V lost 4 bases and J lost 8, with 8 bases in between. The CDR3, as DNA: TGTGCCACCAGTGAGGACTCGGATTCACCCCTCCACTTT. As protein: CATSEDSDSPLHF.

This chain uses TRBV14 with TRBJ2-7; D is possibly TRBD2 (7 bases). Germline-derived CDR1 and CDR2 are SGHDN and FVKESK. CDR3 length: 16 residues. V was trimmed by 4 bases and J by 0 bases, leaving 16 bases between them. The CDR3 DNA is TGTGCCAGCAGCCCCCTAGGGGGGGCATTCTCCTACGAGCAGTACTTC. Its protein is CASSPLGGAFSYEQYF.

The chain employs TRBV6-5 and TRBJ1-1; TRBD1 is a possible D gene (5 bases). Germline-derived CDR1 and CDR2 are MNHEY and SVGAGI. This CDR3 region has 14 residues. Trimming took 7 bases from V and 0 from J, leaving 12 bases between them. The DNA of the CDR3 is TGTGCCAGCAAGGTCGACAGAGTGAACACTGAAGCTTTCTTT. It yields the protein CASKVDRVNTEAFF.

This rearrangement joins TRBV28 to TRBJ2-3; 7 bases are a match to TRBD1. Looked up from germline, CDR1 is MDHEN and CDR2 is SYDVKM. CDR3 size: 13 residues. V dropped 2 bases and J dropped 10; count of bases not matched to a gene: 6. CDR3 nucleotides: TGTGCCAGCAGTTTAGTTGAGGGGGCAGCGCAGTATTTT. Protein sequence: CASSLVEGAAQYF.

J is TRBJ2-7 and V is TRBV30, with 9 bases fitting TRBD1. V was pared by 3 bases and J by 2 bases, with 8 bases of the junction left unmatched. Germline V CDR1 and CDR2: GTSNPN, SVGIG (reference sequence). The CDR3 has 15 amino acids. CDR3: CAWRIRDRAPYEQYF. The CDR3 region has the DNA TGTGCCTGGAGGATCCGGGACAGGGCCCCCTACGAGCAGTACTTC.

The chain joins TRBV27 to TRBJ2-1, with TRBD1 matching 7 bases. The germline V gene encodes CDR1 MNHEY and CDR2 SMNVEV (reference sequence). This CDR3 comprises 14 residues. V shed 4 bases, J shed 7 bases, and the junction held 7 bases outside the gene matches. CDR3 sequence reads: CASSSQARGNEQFF. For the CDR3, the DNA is TGTGCCAGCAGTTCCCAGGCCAGGGGGAATGAGCAGTTCTTC.